The 7 T cell receptor beta chains given below trace back to one sample, sequenced in a study of control samples from healthy donors and cancer patients (dated by TCRdb to the early 2020s). Library preparation employed the immunoSEQ multiplex PCR assay. Drawn from immuneACCESS, this table holds only the in-frame rearrangements with V and J called that TCRdb kept. Clones are partly lost; checked studies trace under half to an unresolved V gene and leave the rest unexplained. Here the sample has fewer than 300,000 clones; more than 65% occur a single time. About an eighth of the sample is taken by the ten largest. Sequencing input: PBMCs. The receptors were gathered from a woman aged 55 to 70 with lung cancer.

J is TRBJ2-2 and V is TRBV18; D is perhaps TRBD1 (5 bases). This CDR3 is 13 amino acids long. Trimming removed 2 bases at V and 11 bases at J, with 12 bases between. The germline V gene encodes CDR1 KGHSH and CDR2 LQKENI. In DNA, the CDR3 is TGTGCCAGCTCACCAGAACAGGTGGCCGAGCTGTTTTTT. It yields the protein CASSPEQVAELFF.

The rearrangement uses TRBV10-3 and TRBJ1-1, with 7 nucleotides matching TRBD1. The CDR3 is 15 residues long. Germline V gene lookup returns CDR1 ENHRY and CDR2 SYGVKD. The V gene end was trimmed by 2 bases and the J gene end by 5 bases; junction bases not matched to a gene: 8. The CDR3 bases are TGTGCCATCAGTGAGCCTGACAGGGTAGGGACTGAAGCTTTCTTT. It encodes CAISEPDRVGTEAFF.

CDR3 residues: CASSSGTSGFSYNEQFF. In DNA, the CDR3 is TGTGCCAGTAGCTCCGGGACTAGCGGGTTCTCCTACAATGAGCAGTTCTTC. This chain links TRBV19 with TRBJ2-1, with 12 positions matching TRBD2. The CDR3 has 17 amino acids. The ends lost 6 bases at V and 0 bases at J; junction bases unmatched: 6. Germline values: CDR1 LNHDA, CDR2 SQIVND (reference sequence).

The chain has TRBV19 and TRBJ2-1; weak D call: TRBD2 (5 bases). The CDR3 sequence is 14 residues long. The germline CDR1 and CDR2 sequences are LNHDA and SQIVND (reference sequence). V was pared by 3 bases and J by 5 bases, with 11 bases between. Here the CDR3 reads CASSIPGVHNEQFF. Here the CDR3 DNA reads TGTGCCAGTAGTATCCCCGGGGTACACAATGAGCAGTTCTTC.

The chain is built from TRBV6-5 and TRBJ2-1; 8 bases fit TRBD1. Trimming took 5 bases from V and 6 from J; bases not matched to a gene: 6. The germline gives CDR1 MNHEY, CDR2 SVGAGI. The CDR3 loop spans 14 amino acids. The CDR3 loop is CASSRTGLSNEQFF. DNA of the CDR3: TGTGCCAGCAGTCGGACAGGGCTCAGCAATGAGCAGTTCTTC.

The rearrangement joins TRBV25-1 to TRBJ2-1, with 10 bases identical to TRBD1. CDR1 and CDR2 (germline): MGHDK, SYGVNS. The ends lost 6 bases at V and 6 bases at J; junction bases unmatched: 8. The CDR3 spans 15 residues. The CDR3 sequence: CASRGRDRGINEQFF. Written as DNA, the CDR3 is TGTGCCAGCAGGGGCCGGGACAGGGGAATCAATGAGCAGTTCTTC. Using reference TRBV25-1 and TRBJ2-1 for the parts outside the CDR3, the full variable domain is EADIYQTPRYLVIGTGKKITLECSQTMGHDKMYWYQQDPGMELHLIHYSYGVNSTEKGDLSSESTVSRIRTEHFPLTLESARPSHTSQYLCASRGRDRGINEQFFGPGTRLTVL.

This clone was picked up a small number of times. The J gene is TRBJ1-5, the V gene TRBV4-1; 7 bases are shared with TRBD1. V shed 0 bases, J shed 0 bases, and the junction held 2 bases outside the gene matches. The CDR3 covers 16 residues. Germline V CDR1 and CDR2: MGHRA, YSYEKL. In DNA, the CDR3 is TGCGCCAGCAGCCAAGAACAGGGGTATAGCAATCAGCCCCAGCATTTT. Amino acid sequence: CASSQEQGYSNQPQHF.